These 25 T cell receptor beta chains were sequenced from one sample in a study of CD8 T cells in ankylosing spondylitis. These receptors have no known antigen. Regarding the study as a whole: Apparently characteristic of ankylosing spondylitis blood was a TCR beta motif (about 8 highly homologous variants).

TCRdb recomputed calls from the 5' RACE reads with MiXCR, one row per CDR3 protein. The sample contains 700,000 to 850,000 distinct CDR3 sequences, over 9.5% of which appear only once. The sample consisted of blood, either unsorted or a sorted T cell fraction (not recorded which). Receptor source: a male donor with ankylosing spondylitis.

The table lists this clonotype with a few counts. V usage is TRBV20-1 and J usage is TRBJ2-1, with 12 bases fitting TRBD2. The germline V gene encodes CDR1 DFQATT and CDR2 SNEGSKA (reference sequence). This CDR3 spans 15 amino acids. With 4 bases clipped from V and 10 bases from J, the junction kept 11 bases outside the gene matches. Written as DNA, the CDR3 is TGCAGTGCTACCCCTAGCGGGAGGGCCTCGGGGGAGCAGTTCTTC. The encoded protein is CSATPSGRASGEQFF.

In its sample, this clonotype was seen a few times. V and J are TRBV19 and TRBJ1-2, with D maybe TRBD1 (5 bases). V lost 4 bases and J lost 4, with 13 bases in between. There are 14 residues in the CDR3. Germline V CDR1 and CDR2: LNHDA, SQIVND (reference sequence). This CDR3 reads CASSTRDGFYGYTF. CDR3 coding DNA: TGTGCCAGTAGTACCCGGGACGGATTCTATGGCTACACCTTC.

This clonotype was seen repeatedly, ten times or more. The V call is TRBV7-9, the J call TRBJ2-7; TRBD2 aligns across 8 bases. Per the germline V gene, CDR1 is SEHNR and CDR2 is FQNEAQ (reference sequence). With V trimmed by 3 bases and J by 1 base, 2 bases remained unmatched. This CDR3 is built from 14 residues. CDR3 coding DNA: TGTGCCAGCAGCTTCACTAGCGGTTCCTACGAGCAGTACTTC. Amino acid sequence: CASSFTSGSYEQYF. The full variable domain, with the rest looked up from reference TRBV7-9 and TRBJ2-7, is DTGVSQNPRHKITKRGQNVTFRCDPISEHNRLYWYRQTLGQGPEFLTYFQNEAQLEKSRLLSDRFSAERPKGSFSTLEIQRTEQGDSAMYLCASSFTSGSYEQYFGPGTRLTVT.

This clonotype appeared many times. The junction does not match germline at one end; this may be a read error. The J gene is TRBJ2-5, the V gene TRBV5-1; 9 positions match TRBD1. Germline CDR1 reads SGHRS; CDR2 reads YFSETQ. The CDR3 consists of 13 residues. The CDR3 DNA is TGTGCCAGCAGCTTCGGACAGGGGGAGACCCAGTACTTC. It translates to CASSFGQGETQYF.

This sequence joins TRBV29-1 and TRBJ2-3; D unclear. The CDR3 sequence is 11 residues long. CDR1 is SQVTM and CDR2 is ANQGSEA in the germline V gene. V gave up 2 bases and J gave up 6 bases, with 6 bases separating them. Written as DNA, the CDR3 is TGCAGCGTTGAATTTTCCGATACGCAGTATTTT. Translated, it gives CSVEFSDTQYF.

The table lists this clonotype with a few counts. The chain employs TRBV6-1 and TRBJ2-7; 9 bases are shared with TRBD1. Unmatched junction bases numbered 7, after V lost 6 bases and J lost 4 bases. The germline V gene encodes CDR1 MNHNS and CDR2 SASEGT. This CDR3 has 14 residues. CDR3 coding DNA: TGTGCCAGCAGACCCTCCGGGACAGGGTACGAGCAGTACTTC. Residues: CASRPSGTGYEQYF.

There are a few counts of this clonotype. V gene TRBV7-2 combines with J gene TRBJ2-3, with TRBD2 matching 9 bases. J lost 7 bases, V lost 3 bases, and 5 bases had no gene match. The CDR3 has 14 amino acids. Germline CDR1 and CDR2: SGHTA and FQGNSA. This chain's CDR3 is CASSFGLAGNTQYF. The CDR3 nucleotides read TGTGCCAGCAGCTTCGGCCTAGCGGGAAATACGCAGTATTTT.

This clonotype was counted at least ten times. The chain recombines TRBV5-1 with TRBJ2-1; TRBD2 aligns across 8 bases. Trimming removed 1 base from V and 7 bases from J; junction bases left unmatched: 7. CDR3 size: 15 residues. Per germline, CDR1 SGHRS and CDR2 YFSETQ. CDR3 loop: CASSLISGSRNEQFF. CDR3 DNA sequence: TGCGCCAGCAGCTTGATAAGCGGGAGTAGGAATGAGCAGTTCTTC.

This chain links TRBV20-1 with TRBJ2-1; D assignment may be TRBD1 or TRBD2 (6 bases each). The CDR3 has 15 amino acids. V was pared by 6 bases and J by 0 bases, with 15 bases between. Germline-derived CDR1 and CDR2 are DFQATT and SNEGSKA (reference sequence). As DNA, the CDR3 is TGCAGTGCCGGGGGACACCCTTTCTCCTACAATGAGCAGTTCTTC. Translating it yields CSAGGHPFSYNEQFF.

V usage is TRBV11-2 and J usage is TRBJ1-1; no firm D call. The CDR3 has 15 residues. The ends were cut back, 3 bases at V and 0 bases at J, with 11 bases in the middle. CDR1 and CDR2 from the germline V gene are SGHAT and FQNNGV. CDR3 coding DNA: TGTGCCAGCAGCTTCTTGGACCGGTTGAACACTGAAGCTTTCTTT. Translation: CASSFLDRLNTEAFF.

This clonotype was recorded a few times. J is TRBJ2-5 and V is TRBV20-1; 12 bases agree with TRBD2. Germline CDR1 DFQATT, CDR2 SNEGSKA (reference sequence). J lost 0 bases, V lost 6 bases, and 5 bases had no gene match. The CDR3 spans 15 residues. This CDR3 is CSARRLAGDQETQYF. The DNA of the CDR3 is TGCAGTGCCCGCAGACTAGCGGGAGACCAAGAGACCCAGTACTTC.

The V and J genes are TRBV7-2 and TRBJ2-7; TRBD2 matches at 10 bases. CDR1 SGHTA and CDR2 FQGNSA come from the germline V gene. Losses at the gene ends were 5 bases for V and 4 bases for J; bases not matched to a gene: 8. The CDR3 is 15 amino acids. In DNA form, the CDR3 reads TGTGCCAGCAGCCGAGGAGCGGGAGGGATGTACGAGCAGTACTTC. Protein: CASSRGAGGMYEQYF.

This clonotype appeared a few times. J is TRBJ1-2 and V is TRBV5-5; D not certain. The germline V and J ends were trimmed by 2 bases and 1 base, with 15 bases remaining between them. The CDR3 extends over 16 amino acids. Germline V gene lookup returns CDR1 SGHKS and CDR2 YYEKEE (reference sequence). CDR3 sequence (DNA): TGTGCCAGCAGCTTTGGGATGGGCAGCCTTAACTATGGCTACACCTTC. It encodes CASSFGMGSLNYGYTF.

Points on this clonotype: One end of the junction is discordant with germline, which a read error may explain. V usage is TRBV7-7 and J usage is TRBJ1-4, with D perhaps matching TRBD1 (5 bases). The CDR3 consists of 17 residues. CDR1 and CDR2 from the germline V gene are SSHAT and FNYEAQ (reference sequence). The CDR3 is CASSLEEGPGPREKLFF. For the CDR3, the DNA is TGTGCTAGCAGCTTAGAGGAGGGCCCGGGGCCAAGAGAAAAACTGTTTTTT. The full variable domain, with the rest looked up from reference TRBV7-7 and TRBJ1-4, is GAGVSQSPRYKVTKRGQDVTLRCDPISSHATLYWYQQALGQGPEFLTYFNYEAQPDKSGLPSDRFSAERPEGSISTLTIQRTEQRDSAMYRCASSLEEGPGPREKLFFGSGTQLSVL.

In its sample, this clonotype was seen a few times. The rearrangement joins TRBV4-2 to TRBJ2-5; D uncertain. This CDR3 contains 14 residues. The ends were cut back, 1 base at V and 3 bases at J, with 9 bases in the middle. CDR1 and CDR2 (germline): LGHNA, YNFKEQ. The DNA for the CDR3 is TGTGCCAGCAGCCAAGTCCACACCGAAGAGACCCAGTACTTC. This sequence encodes CASSQVHTEETQYF.

The rearrangement joins TRBV6-5 to TRBJ2-6, with unresolved D. The V end lost 0 bases, the J end lost 0 bases, and 12 bases lay between the germline ends. Germline V lookup: CDR1 MNHEY, CDR2 SVGAGI. The CDR3 length is 18 residues. CDR3 in DNA: TGTGCCAGCAGTTACTCACCAAGAAGGCACTCTGGGGCCAACGTCCTGACTTTC. Protein product: CASSYSPRRHSGANVLTF.

This clonotype was picked up many times. The J gene is TRBJ1-5, the V gene TRBV20-1; a possible D gene is TRBD1 (5 bases). Trimming removed 8 bases from V and 4 bases from J, with 21 bases in between. Germline V gene sequence: CDR1 DFQATT, CDR2 SNEGSKA (reference sequence). The CDR3 extends over 15 amino acids. CDR3 sequence: CSYSPVLGQNQPQHF. DNA for the CDR3: TGCAGTTACTCCCCCGTCCTAGGACAAAATCAGCCCCAGCATTTT.

The V call is TRBV20-1, the J call TRBJ2-3; weak D call: TRBD2 (6 bases). V lost 6 bases, J lost 2 bases, and 21 bases lay in between. Germline V gene lookup returns CDR1 DFQATT and CDR2 SNEGSKA (reference sequence). The CDR3 runs to 16 residues. This CDR3 reads CSASGAGPTYTDTQYF. CDR3 DNA: TGCAGTGCCTCCGGGGCGGGGCCTACCTACACAGATACGCAGTATTTT.

The sample holds many counts of this clonotype. The rearrangement links TRBV20-1 to TRBJ2-5; 8 nucleotides agree with TRBD1. V lost 6 bases to trimming and J lost 3 bases; unmatched junction nucleotides: 9. The CDR3 spans 14 residues. The germline V gene has CDR1 DFQATT and CDR2 SNEGSKA (reference sequence). Written as DNA, the CDR3 is TGCAGTGCCGCCTCCCCACAGGGGGAAGAGACCCAGTACTTC. This encodes CSAASPQGEETQYF.

The table lists this clonotype with a few counts. The rearrangement joins TRBV7-6 to TRBJ2-3; no clear D gene. The CDR3 totals 13 residues. Trimming cost V 2 bases and J 6 bases, with 9 bases left between them. Germline loops: CDR1 SGHVS, CDR2 FNYEAQ. The CDR3 here is CASSLSLSDTQYF. In nucleotides, the CDR3 is TGTGCCAGCAGCTTAAGTCTCTCGGATACGCAGTATTTT.

A few counts support this clonotype. At one of its ends the junction is not consistent with the germline gene, which may arise from a read error. This sequence joins TRBV5-6 and TRBJ2-6; 13 bases map to TRBD2. CDR3 length: 18 amino acids. CDR1 is SGHDT, CDR2 YYEEEE, per germline. In DNA, the CDR3 is TGTGCCAGCAGCTTCAAGGGACTAGCGGGATCCGGGGCCAGCGTCCTGACTTTC. This codes for CASSFKGLAGSGASVLTF.

The rearrangement joins TRBV29-1 to TRBJ2-5; unclear D gene. Germline V lookup: CDR1 SQVTM, CDR2 ANQGSEA. V was shortened by 4 bases and J by 2 bases, with 5 bases between the two germline ends. The CDR3 totals 11 residues. The chain's CDR3 is CSVAQQETQYF. Written as DNA, the CDR3 is TGCAGCGTTGCCCAGCAAGAGACCCAGTACTTC.

This clonotype was observed many times. This chain links TRBV5-5 with TRBJ2-7; D ambiguous. V lost 1 base and J 0 bases, leaving 5 bases between the germline ends. Per germline, CDR1 SGHKS and CDR2 YYEKEE (reference sequence). The CDR3 is made up of 13 amino acids. The CDR3 loop is CASSLFDSYEQYF. CDR3 nucleotides: TGTGCCAGCAGCTTGTTCGACTCCTACGAGCAGTACTTC.

The chain recombines TRBV11-1 with TRBJ2-1; 11 bases map to TRBD2. V was clipped by 0 bases and J by 8 bases; unmatched bases: 3. The CDR3 sequence is 15 residues long. Germline CDR1 SGHAT, CDR2 FQDESV (reference sequence). The CDR3 coding sequence is TGTGCCAGCAGCTTAGCGACTAGCGGGAATCATGAGCAGTTCTTC. Translation gives CASSLATSGNHEQFF.

In its sample, this clonotype was seen a few times. The chain has TRBV20-1 and TRBJ2-5; D tentatively reads TRBD1 or TRBD2 (5 bases each). With 0 bases removed from V and 5 bases from J, the gap between germline ends came to 13 bases. Germline V lookup: CDR1 DFQATT, CDR2 SNEGSKA (reference sequence). The length of the CDR3 is 14 residues. The CDR3 sequence is CSARELGTRETQYF. CDR3 in DNA: TGCAGTGCTAGAGAGTTGGGGACGAGGGAGACCCAGTACTTC.